These T cell receptor beta chains were read from a single sample in a study of cytomegalovirus exposure and HLA in healthy donors. Sequencing used immunoSEQ multiplex PCR; TCRdb keeps in-frame clones, though not all of them. This table has about 160,000 clones, about 71% appearing once. Sequencing was performed on PBMCs. Receptor source: a young woman in good health and CMV-seronegative. CDR3s include the opening cysteine and the closing phenylalanine or tryptophan. D genes are given only for firm matches. Rows give clone size only sometimes, using once, few, many, or a class for an expanded clone.

TRBJ2-2 - TRBV2 12 - TGTGCCAGCAGACCGAGCACCGGGGAGCTGTTTTTT CASRPSTGELFF
TRBJ2-1 - TRBV7-9 14 - TGTGCCAGCAGCTTAACACAGGGACACAATGAGCAGTTCTTC CASSLTQGHNEQFF
TRBJ2-7 TRBD1 TRBV19 18 - TGTGCCAGTAGTATAAGGGGGGCCGGACAGGGCGACTCCTACGAGCAGTACTTC CASSIRGAGQGDSYEQYF
TRBJ2-3 - TRBV7-3 13 - TGTGCCAGCAGCTTAACTCGCGTCGATACGCAGTATTTT CASSLTRVDTQYF
TRBJ2-3 - TRBV15 13 - TGTGCCACCAGCAGCGTACTCACAGATACGCAGTATTTT CATSSVLTDTQYF
TRBJ2-3 TRBD2 TRBV9 16 - TGTGCCAGCAGCCCGCCACTAGCGGGGGACACAGATACGCAGTATTTT CASSPPLAGDTDTQYF
TRBJ2-7 TRBD2 TRBV29-1 17 - TGCAGCGCCCAAACCGGGACTAGCGGGAGTATCGCCTACGAGCAGTACTTC CSAQTGTSGSIAYEQYF
TRBJ1-4 - TRBV7-9 14 - TGTGCCAGCAGCTTATATGCAACTAATGAAAAACTGTTTTTT CASSLYATNEKLFF
TRBJ2-7 - TRBV6-5 14 - TGTGCCAGCAGTTACTCGTCAGGGGTCGACGAGCAGTACTTC CASSYSSGVDEQYF
TRBJ1-5 - TRBV2 14 - TGTGCCAGCAGGGCCCGGGACACCTATCAGCCCCAGCATTTT CASRARDTYQPQHF
TRBJ2-5 - TRBV20-1 11 - TGCAGTGCTAGAGCGCAAGAGACCCAGTACTTC CSARAQETQYF
TRBJ2-3 - TRBV7-7 13 - TGTGCCAGCAGCTCGTCCGTTCCCGGTACGCAGTATTTT CASSSSVPGTQYF
TRBJ1-1 - TRBV5-1 17 - TGCGCCAGCAGCGCGGGGCCCTTACAGAATAGGGGCACTGAAGCTTTCTTT CASSAGPLQNRGTEAFF
TRBJ2-7 TRBD1 TRBV29-1 13 - TGCAGCGTCGACACAGGGGGCTGGAACGAGCAGTACTTC CSVDTGGWNEQYF
TRBJ1-5 TRBD1 TRBV4-2 15 few TGTGCCAGCAGCCAGGAAGGACAGGGAAGGCAGCCCCAGCATTTT CASSQEGQGRQPQHF
TRBJ1-2 - TRBV2 13 - TGTGCCAGCAGTGAAGGGCAAAACTATGGCTACACCTTC CASSEGQNYGYTF
TRBJ2-2 TRBD2 TRBV11-2 17 - TGTGCCAGCAGCTTAGAACCCGGGGGGGTAAACACCGGGGAGCTGTTTTTT CASSLEPGGVNTGELFF
TRBJ1-4 TRBD1 TRBV6-1 15 - TGTGCCAGCAGTGGCTACAGGGGCCCCGTTGAAAAACTGTTTTTT CASSGYRGPVEKLFF
TRBJ2-3 - TRBV7-6 12 few TGTGCCAGCAGCCACCCACTAGCCACGCAGTATTTT CASSHPLATQYF
TRBJ1-5 TRBD1 TRBV2 15 few TGTGCCAGCGGGGAAGGACAGGGGACCAATCAGCCCCAGCATTTT CASGEGQGTNQPQHF
TRBJ1-1 - TRBV7-9 14 few TGTGCCAGCAGCTTTTCAGGGGCAGTTTCTGAAGCTTTCTTT CASSFSGAVSEAFF
TRBJ1-1 TRBD1 TRBV2 13 - TGTGCCAGCAGTCGGGACAGCAGCGGTGAAGCTTTCTTT CASSRDSSGEAFF
TRBJ1-4 - TRBV9 13 - TGTGCCAGCAGCGGTGACAGCCACAAAAAACTGTTTTTT CASSGDSHKKLFF
TRBJ1-1 - TRBV2 13 - TGTGCCAGCGCCAAACAACGAGACAATGAAGCTTTCTTT CASAKQRDNEAFF
TRBJ1-1 - TRBV12-5 14 - TGTGCTAGTGCCGACGGGAGGGCCGACACTGAAGCTTTCTTT CASADGRADTEAFF
TRBJ1-4 - TRBV18 16 - TGTGCCAGCTCACCACCTAGGACACTCCTTGGTGAAAAACTGTTTTTT CASSPPRTLLGEKLFF
TRBJ2-2 - TRBV27 14 - TGTGCCAGCAGTTTTGAGGGGGTCGCCGGGGAGCTGTTTTTT CASSFEGVAGELFF
TRBJ1-1 - TRBV2 12 - TGTGCCAGCCCCAGAATGAACACTGAAGCTTTCTTT CASPRMNTEAFF
TRBJ1-2 TRBD1 TRBV7-2 14 - TGTGCCAGCAGCTTAGGACAGGGGTCCTATGGCTACACCTTC CASSLGQGSYGYTF
TRBJ2-1 - TRBV4-1 13 few TGCGCCAGCAGCCAACTCGGCAGGGATGAGCAGTTCTTC CASSQLGRDEQFF
TRBJ2-5 - TRBV27 15 - TGTGCCAGCAGTTCCGGTACAGGGCCGGCAGAGACCCAGTACTTC CASSSGTGPAETQYF
TRBJ1-5 - TRBV30 14 - TGTGCCTGGAGTCCAGGACAGAGGAATCAGCCCCAGCATTTT CAWSPGQRNQPQHF
TRBJ2-7 TRBD2 TRBV19 14 - TGTGCCAGTAGTATAGGCGGGAGTACCTACGAGCAGTACTTC CASSIGGSTYEQYF
TRBJ2-7 - TRBV2 13 few TGTGCCAGCAGTGAGGCTCCCCCCTACGAGCAGTACTTC CASSEAPPYEQYF
TRBJ1-1 - TRBV7-9 13 once TGTGCCAGCAGCTGGAGTGTGAACACTGAAGCTTTCTTT CASSWSVNTEAFF
TRBJ1-3 TRBD1 TRBV19 15 - TGTGCCAGTAGTGTCGCAGGGGGCTCTGGAAACACCATATATTTT CASSVAGGSGNTIYF
TRBJ2-1 - TRBV7-3 13 - TGTGCCAGCAGCTGGGACTCGTACAATGAGCAGTTCTTC CASSWDSYNEQFF
TRBJ1-2 TRBD1 TRBV29-1 12 - TGCAGCGCCCCTTGGACAGGGGATGGCTACACCTTC CSAPWTGDGYTF
TRBJ2-7 - TRBV2 12 - TGTGCCTCCCGAGGCAGATTCTACGAGCAGTACTTC CASRGRFYEQYF
TRBJ2-7 - TRBV7-8 13 - TGTGCCAGCAGCTTATCGAGTCCCTACGAGCAGTACTTC CASSLSSPYEQYF
TRBJ2-7 TRBD1 TRBV7-6 15 - TGTGCCAGTGTAGATGCGGGACAGGGGCGCTACGAGCAGTACTTC CASVDAGQGRYEQYF
TRBJ2-7 TRBD2 TRBV29-1 14 - TGCAGCGTTGCCATGTGGGAGGGCTCCTACGAGCAGTACTTC CSVAMWEGSYEQYF
TRBJ2-5 - TRBV6-5 15 once TGTGCCAGCAGCCGATCAGGGGTTTTAGGAGAGACCCAGTACTTC CASSRSGVLGETQYF
TRBJ2-3 - TRBV6-6 15 - TGTGCCAGCAGTTACACCGTGCGGGGTGCGGATACGCAGTATTTT CASSYTVRGADTQYF
TRBJ1-4 TRBD1 TRBV6-1 15 - TGTGCCAGCAGCCGACAGGGGGAGGCTAATGAAAAACTGTTTTTT CASSRQGEANEKLFF